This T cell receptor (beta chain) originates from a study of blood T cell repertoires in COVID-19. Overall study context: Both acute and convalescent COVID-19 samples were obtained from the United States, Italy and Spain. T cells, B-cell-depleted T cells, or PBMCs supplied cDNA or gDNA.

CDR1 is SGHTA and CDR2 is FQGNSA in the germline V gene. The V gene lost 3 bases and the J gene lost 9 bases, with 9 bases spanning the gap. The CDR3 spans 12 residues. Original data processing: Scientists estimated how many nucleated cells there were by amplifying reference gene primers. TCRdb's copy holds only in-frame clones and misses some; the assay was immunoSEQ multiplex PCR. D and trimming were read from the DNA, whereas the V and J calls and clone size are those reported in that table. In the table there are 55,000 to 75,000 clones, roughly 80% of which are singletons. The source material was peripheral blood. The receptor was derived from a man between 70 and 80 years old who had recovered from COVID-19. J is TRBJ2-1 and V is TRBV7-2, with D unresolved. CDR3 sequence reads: CASSLNSPEQFF. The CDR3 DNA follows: TGTGCCAGCAGCTTGAACTCCCCTGAGCAGTTCTTC. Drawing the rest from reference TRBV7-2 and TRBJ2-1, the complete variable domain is GAGVSQSPSNKVTEKGKDVELRCDPISGHTALYWYRQSLGQGLEFLIYFQGNSAPDKSGLPSDRFSAERTGGSVSTLTIQRTQQEDSAVYLCASSLNSPEQFFGPGTRLTVL.